The 31 T cell receptor beta chains listed next were all sequenced from one sample in a study of post-analysis software for immune sequencing data. Whole-study findings and limits: TRBV5-6, TRBV5-1 and TRBV20-1 were among a few TRBV segments more frequent in patients than controls.

Tagging with unique molecular identifiers was a feature of the TCR beta cDNA libraries. TCRdb independently ran MiXCR on the PCR reads; one entry per CDR3 protein. The table records around 500,000 distinct CDR3 sequences, around 31% of them present only once. Antigens for these TCRs are unknown. Sequencing was carried out using blood. These receptors all stem from a girl aged 2-17 years with multiple sclerosis.

V gene TRBV11-2 combines with J gene TRBJ2-3, with unresolved D. The V end lost 1 base, the J end lost 2 bases, and 10 bases lay between the germline ends. The germline V gene encodes CDR1 SGHAT and CDR2 FQNNGV. The CDR3 consists of 15 residues. The chain's CDR3 is CASSLGDSLTDTQYF. Here the CDR3 DNA reads TGTGCCAGCAGCTTAGGGGATTCACTCACAGATACGCAGTATTTT.

This clonotype was observed a handful of times. This chain links TRBV5-5 with TRBJ1-1; D remains unclear. The germline CDR1 and CDR2 sequences are SGHKS and YYEKEE (reference sequence). The CDR3 extends over 13 amino acids. Deletions cut 0 bases from V and 1 base from J, with 4 bases between. This chain's CDR3 is CASSLGTNTEAFF. The CDR3 DNA follows: TGTGCCAGCAGCTTGGGGACGAACACTGAAGCTTTCTTT. Full variable domain (missing parts from reference TRBV5-5 and TRBJ1-1): DAGVTQSPTHLIKTRGQQVTLRCSPISGHKSVSWYQQVLGQGPQFIFQYYEKEERGRGNFPDRFSARQFPNYSSELNVNALLLGDSALYLCASSLGTNTEAFFGQGTRLTVV.

The chain carries TRBV20-1 and TRBJ2-2; D not resolved. CDR3 length equals 13 residues. The ends were cut back, 1 base at V and 1 base at J, with 4 bases in the middle. From germline, CDR1 is DFQATT and CDR2 SNEGSKA (reference sequence). The CDR3 nucleotides read TGCAGTGCTAGAGTGGGGAACACCGGGGAGCTGTTTTTT. Translating it yields CSARVGNTGELFF.

The J gene is TRBJ1-1, the V gene TRBV5-5; tentatively, D is TRBD1 (5 bases). The V end was cut by 4 bases, the J end by 4 bases, with 14 bases between. CDR1 and CDR2 from the germline V gene are SGHKS and YYEKEE (reference sequence). This CDR3 spans 14 amino acids. The CDR3, as DNA: TGTGCCAGCAGCGCCCGGTGGGACGGCACTGAAGCTTTCTTT. It specifies CASSARWDGTEAFF.

This clonotype was detected only a few times. The rearrangement joins TRBV9 to TRBJ1-1, with 10 bases matching TRBD1. From germline, CDR1 is SGDLS and CDR2 YYNGEE. The ends lost 3 bases at V and 5 bases at J; junction bases unmatched: 7. The CDR3 is made up of 15 amino acids. The CDR3 spells CASSGPGQGKTEAFF. The DNA for the CDR3 is TGTGCCAGCAGCGGTCCGGGACAGGGGAAGACTGAAGCTTTCTTT.

This clonotype has just a few counts. J is TRBJ2-5 and V is TRBV12-3 or TRBV12-4, with D hard to call. This CDR3 is built from 16 residues. Trimming took off 3 bases at V and 1 base at J, with 15 bases between the two ends. CDR3 region: CASSLSTLLRQETQYF. CDR3 DNA sequence: TGTGCCAGCAGTTTGTCTACTCTCCTTCGCCAAGAGACCCAGTACTTC.

This clonotype has just a few counts. The rearrangement uses TRBV25-1 and TRBJ2-7, with D perhaps TRBD2 (5 bases). Trimming cost V 6 bases and J 0 bases, with 15 bases left between them. This CDR3 spans 15 amino acids. Germline V lookup: CDR1 MGHDK, CDR2 SYGVNS. The CDR3 loop is CASSATGTASYEQYF. The CDR3 DNA reads as TGTGCCAGCAGCGCGACGGGAACGGCCTCCTACGAGCAGTACTTC.

This clonotype occurred a few times. DNA of the CDR3: TGTGCCAGCAGTGAAAGTTTCAGGGGAGGCGAGCAGTTCTTC. The encoded protein is CASSESFRGGEQFF. This chain uses TRBV2 with TRBJ2-1; D possibly matches TRBD1 or TRBD2 (6 bases each). This CDR3 region has 14 residues. The ends were cut back, 2 bases at V and 10 bases at J, with 15 bases in the middle. CDR1 and CDR2 (germline): SNHLY, FYNNEI.

This clonotype was seen a few times. The rearrangement uses TRBV6-1 and TRBJ1-5, with 7 bases aligning to TRBD1. V shed 4 bases and J 2 bases; nucleotides not matched to a gene: 11. CDR1 and CDR2 from the germline V gene are MNHNS and SASEGT. The CDR3 has 17 residues. CDR3 coding DNA: TGTGCCAGCAGTGCCTCACAGGGGTACAAGGGCAATCAGCCCCAGCATTTT. Translation: CASSASQGYKGNQPQHF.

This clonotype was counted between two and nine times. This chain links TRBV7-6 with TRBJ2-5, with 8 bases lining up with TRBD2. CDR1 is SGHVS and CDR2 is FNYEAQ in the germline V gene. The junction had 8 bases not matched to a gene; V was cut back by 3 bases and J by 2 bases. The CDR3 spans 16 residues. In DNA form, the CDR3 reads TGTGCCAGCAGCTTGTTAGCTAGCGGGTTGCAAGAGACCCAGTACTTC. Translated, it gives CASSLLASGLQETQYF. The variable domain in full, completed from reference TRBV7-6 and TRBJ2-5, reads GAGVSQSPRYKVTKRGQDVALRCDPISGHVSLYWYRQALGQGPEFLTYFNYEAQQDKSGLPNDRFSAERPEGSISTLTIQRTEQRDSAMYRCASSLLASGLQETQYFGPGTRLLVL.

V is TRBV6-1 and J is TRBJ2-7; D unresolved. V was shortened by 1 base and J by 12 bases, with 16 bases between the two germline ends. The CDR3 is 13 residues long. Per the germline V gene, CDR1 is MNHNS and CDR2 is SASEGT. In DNA form, the CDR3 reads TGTGCCAGCAGTGAAGTGAACAGTGGGCTTCCGTACTTC. Its protein is CASSEVNSGLPYF.

This chain uses TRBV20-1 with TRBJ2-1, with 8 positions matching TRBD2. CDR1 is DFQATT, CDR2 SNEGSKA, per germline (reference sequence). With 6 bases clipped from V and 2 bases from J, the junction kept 12 bases outside the gene matches. The CDR3 has 16 residues. The CDR3 loop reads CSASDSGTPAYNEQFF. CDR3 nucleotides: TGCAGTGCAAGCGATAGCGGGACGCCAGCCTACAATGAGCAGTTCTTC.

This clonotype was seen a few times. V and J are TRBV7-8 and TRBJ1-5; D may be TRBD1 (6 bases). V was trimmed by 0 bases and J by 0 bases, leaving 9 bases between them. Germline values: CDR1 SGHVS, CDR2 FQNEAQ. CDR3 length equals 16 residues. This chain's CDR3 is CASSLAWGLSNQPQHF. CDR3 nucleotide sequence: TGTGCCAGCAGCTTAGCGTGGGGGCTTAGCAATCAGCCCCAGCATTTT. Drawing the rest from reference TRBV7-8 and TRBJ1-5, the complete variable domain is GAGVSQSPRYKVAKRGQDVALRCDPISGHVSLFWYQQALGQGPEFLTYFQNEAQLDKSGLPSDRFFAERPEGSVSTLKIQRTQQEDSAVYLCASSLAWGLSNQPQHFGDGTRLSIL.

This sequence joins TRBV19 and TRBJ2-2, with 10 positions matching TRBD1. From germline, CDR1 is LNHDA and CDR2 SQIVND (reference sequence). The CDR3 is 15 amino acids. V dropped 5 bases and J dropped 4; count of bases not matched to a gene: 4. The CDR3 sequence: CASSFRTGGTGELFF. For the CDR3, the DNA is TGTGCCAGTAGTTTTCGGACAGGGGGCACCGGGGAGCTGTTTTTT.

This clonotype was seen only a few times. The chain combines TRBV12-3 or TRBV12-4 with TRBJ1-2; 7 positions match TRBD1. Germline trimming cut 6 bases from V and 0 bases from J; bases unmatched to any gene: 10. The CDR3 runs to 16 residues. The CDR3: CASSQQTGPANYGYTF. Here the CDR3 DNA reads TGTGCCAGCAGCCAGCAGACAGGGCCGGCTAACTATGGCTACACCTTC.

Only a few counts were recorded for this clonotype. The chain links TRBV29-1 to TRBJ2-3, with D hard to call. The CDR3 spans 10 residues. From germline, CDR1 is SQVTM and CDR2 ANQGSEA. V lost 6 bases and J 5 bases, leaving 6 bases between the germline ends. In DNA, the CDR3 is TGCAGCGTCTGGAAAGATACGCAGTATTTT. Protein sequence: CSVWKDTQYF.

Ten or more counts support this clonotype. This chain links TRBV7-8 with TRBJ2-1; TRBD2 aligns across 8 bases. CDR3 size: 15 residues. Germline V CDR1 and CDR2: SGHVS, FQNEAQ. Losses at the gene ends were 2 bases for V and 3 bases for J; bases not matched to a gene: 3. CDR3: CASSLLAGHYNEQFF. In nucleotides, the CDR3 is TGTGCCAGCAGCTTATTAGCGGGACACTACAATGAGCAGTTCTTC.

The rearrangement links TRBV12-3 or TRBV12-4 to TRBJ2-7, with 9 bases lining up with TRBD2. This CDR3 contains 15 residues. The V segment lost 3 bases and the J segment 0 bases; nucleotides outside the gene matches: 3. The CDR3, as DNA: TGTGCCAGCAGTTTGGAGCGGGGGGCCTCCTACGAGCAGTACTTC. Amino acid sequence: CASSLERGASYEQYF.

This CDR3 is CASSRNSGNGETQYF. The CDR3 DNA reads as TGCGCCAGCAGCCGGAATAGCGGGAACGGGGAGACCCAGTACTTC. The chain uses TRBV5-1 and TRBJ2-5; TRBD2 aligns across 8 bases. The length of the CDR3 is 15 residues. The germline V gene has CDR1 SGHRS and CDR2 YFSETQ. The trim removed 4 bases at V and 5 bases at J, leaving 10 bases unmatched.

J is TRBJ1-3 and V is TRBV7-2, with D hard to call. The CDR3 totals 16 residues. V shed 0 bases and J shed 0 bases, with 9 bases lying between them. Germline CDR1 SGHTA, CDR2 FQGNSA. DNA of the CDR3: TGTGCCAGCAGCTTAGCTCCCGGGAGCTCTGGAAACACCATATATTTT. Its protein product is CASSLAPGSSGNTIYF.

In this sample, this clonotype turned up a few times. The V gene is TRBV20-1, the J gene TRBJ2-3; D remains ambiguous. This CDR3 is built from 14 residues. The germline CDR1 and CDR2 sequences are DFQATT and SNEGSKA (reference sequence). Trimming cost V 1 base and J 0 bases, with 8 bases left between them. CDR3 amino acids: CSARVTLSTDTQYF. The DNA for the CDR3 is TGCAGTGCTAGAGTGACCCTTAGCACAGATACGCAGTATTTT.

This clonotype was seen only a few times. The chain couples TRBV5-1 to TRBJ2-5, with 7 bases lining up with TRBD1. J was trimmed by 0 bases and V by 0 bases; bases with no gene match: 2. CDR1 SGHRS and CDR2 YFSETQ come from the germline V gene. The CDR3 spans 15 residues. The CDR3 loop is CASSLDRGHQETQYF. CDR3 coding DNA: TGCGCCAGCAGCTTGGACAGGGGACACCAAGAGACCCAGTACTTC.

The chain uses TRBV6-1 and TRBJ2-3; D tentatively fits TRBD1 or TRBD2 (5 bases each). The V gene's germline CDR1 is MNHNS and CDR2 SASEGT. CDR3 length: 11 residues. Trimming shortened V by 7 bases and J by 9 bases, and 11 bases separated the two germline ends. CDR3 sequence: CASTPRDTQYF. CDR3 DNA: TGTGCCAGCACTCCCCGGGACACGCAGTATTTT.

There are a few counts of this clonotype. The chain uses TRBV20-1 and TRBJ2-1, with TRBD1 as a possible D gene (5 bases). Germline CDR1 and CDR2: DFQATT and SNEGSKA (reference sequence). This CDR3 has 13 residues. V was clipped by 6 bases and J by 7 bases, with 16 bases between them. CDR3 DNA sequence: TGCAGTGCAGTCCTGGGGCCGGGTAATGAGCAGTTCTTC. Protein sequence: CSAVLGPGNEQFF.

The V and J genes are TRBV20-1 and TRBJ2-7; 9 bases are shared with TRBD1. Trimming at V came to 4 bases and at J to 2 bases, leaving 9 bases not matched to a gene. The CDR3 extends over 15 amino acids. The V gene's germline CDR1 is DFQATT and CDR2 SNEGSKA (reference sequence). The CDR3 spells CSAIGTGKIPYEQYF. Here the CDR3 DNA reads TGCAGTGCTATTGGGACAGGGAAGATCCCCTACGAGCAGTACTTC.

The rearrangement uses TRBV7-4 and TRBJ1-2; D not resolved. CDR1 SGHVT and CDR2 SQSDAQ come from the germline V gene. This CDR3 is built from 15 residues. V dropped 3 bases and J dropped 0 bases, with 11 bases sitting between them. The CDR3 DNA follows: TGTGCCAGCAGCTTCAAGGACGTCGCTAACTATGGCTACACCTTC. Translating gives CASSFKDVANYGYTF.

The chain uses TRBV29-1 and TRBJ2-5; D unresolved. There are 13 residues in the CDR3. V lost 2 bases and J lost 2, with 9 bases in between. In germline, CDR1 is SQVTM, CDR2 ANQGSEA. CDR3 sequence: CSVENPLQETQYF. DNA of the CDR3: TGCAGCGTTGAAAACCCCTTACAAGAGACCCAGTACTTC.

The table lists this clonotype with a count of one. The V call is TRBV12-3 or TRBV12-4, the J call TRBJ2-5, with TRBD2 identical over 10 bases. With V trimmed by 5 bases and J by 7 bases, 10 bases remained unmatched. The CDR3 consists of 15 residues. The CDR3: CASSPELAGTGTQYF. The DNA for the CDR3 is TGTGCCAGCAGTCCTGAACTAGCGGGGACAGGGACCCAGTACTTC.

This clonotype was observed a few times. V and J are TRBV12-3 or TRBV12-4 and TRBJ2-3, with D possibly matching TRBD1 (6 bases). Trimming left V 3 bases short and J 3 bases short, with 13 bases between. The CDR3 consists of 15 residues. CDR3 nucleotide sequence: TGTGCCAGCAGTTTCTGGGGGCGCTGGACAGATACGCAGTATTTT. This translates into CASSFWGRWTDTQYF.

This clonotype was observed a handful of times. The gene calls are TRBV6-1 and TRBJ2-5; 10 nucleotides align to TRBD2. The CDR3 consists of 15 residues. V lost 4 bases to trimming and J lost 2 bases; unmatched junction nucleotides: 4. In germline, CDR1 is MNHNS, CDR2 SASEGT. CDR3 sequence: CASSGLAGEQETQYF. DNA for the CDR3: TGTGCCAGCAGTGGGCTAGCGGGGGAACAAGAGACCCAGTACTTC.

The chain uses TRBV15 and TRBJ1-4; perhaps TRBD1 as D (5 bases). Germline CDR1 LNHNV, CDR2 YYDKDF (reference sequence). V dropped 4 bases and J dropped 0 bases, with 12 bases sitting between them. CDR3 length: 16 residues. This CDR3 is CATSKPQGATNEKLFF. The CDR3 region has the DNA TGTGCCACCAGCAAACCCCAGGGAGCAACTAATGAAAAACTGTTTTTT.